The T cell receptor beta chain under discussion was sequenced for a study of CD8 T cells in Susac syndrome. The CDR3 consists of 15 residues. Per germline, CDR1 SGHRS and CDR2 YFSETQ. Trimming took 0 bases from V and 2 from J, leaving 12 bases between them. Random hexamers primed reverse transcription of about 0.45 to 1 ug RNA. Each CDR3 protein gets one entry after TCRdb re-called the immunoSEQ multiplex PCR reads with MiXCR. Found here are about 210,000 distinct CDR3 sequences, 94% of them singletons; the top ten hold approximately 0.15%. The clonotype originates from a human donor with Susac syndrome. The chain recombines TRBV5-1 with TRBJ2-7, with D perhaps TRBD1 (5 bases). Sequenced material: CD4+ T cells from PBMCs. The CDR3 DNA reads as TGCGCCAGCAGCTTGGATGGCAGGGCCACCTACGAGCAGTACTTC. Translation gives CASSLDGRATYEQYF.